These 20 T cell receptor beta chains originate from one sample sequenced in a study of cytomegalovirus exposure and HLA in healthy donors. PCR employed 60 Vbeta and 13 Jbeta primers. This table comes from immunoSEQ multiplex PCR, and its TCRdb copy is limited to in-frame clones, with some not included. The repertoire holds roughly 150,000 clones, with roughly 72% as singletons. Sequences were obtained from PBMCs. All receptors come from a man aged 40-55 years in good health and CMV-seronegative.

The chain links TRBV7-9 to TRBJ1-1; D remains ambiguous. The ends were cut back, 10 bases at V and 2 bases at J, with 14 bases in the middle. The CDR3 consists of 13 residues. Germline CDR1 reads SEHNR; CDR2 reads FQNEAQ (reference sequence). The CDR3: CATLSATNTEAFF. CDR3 coding DNA: TGTGCCACCCTTAGTGCGACAAACACTGAAGCTTTCTTT.

The chain links TRBV10-3 to TRBJ2-1; 7 nucleotides align to TRBD1. CDR3 length: 14 residues. Trimming took 10 bases from V and 4 from J; bases not matched to a gene: 10. The germline gives CDR1 ENHRY, CDR2 SYGVKD. The CDR3 sequence is CATRFGTEYNEQFF. In DNA, the CDR3 is TGTGCCACCCGTTTCGGGACAGAATACAATGAGCAGTTCTTC.

The chain combines TRBV5-4 with TRBJ1-1; D is undetermined. CDR1 and CDR2 (germline): SGHNT, YYREEE (reference sequence). This CDR3 region has 13 residues. The germline V and J ends were trimmed by 3 bases and 1 base, with 7 bases remaining between them. CDR3 in amino acids: CASSSTQNTEAFF. In DNA, the CDR3 is TGTGCCAGCAGCTCCACACAGAACACTGAAGCTTTCTTT.

This clone was seen a single time. The chain combines TRBV7-9 with TRBJ2-3; weak D call: TRBD1 (5 bases). This CDR3 contains 14 residues. CDR1 and CDR2 (germline): SEHNR, FQNEAQ (reference sequence). Trimming left V 5 bases short and J 6 bases short, with 15 bases between. The CDR3 DNA reads as TGTGCCAGCAGCCTGGTACAGTGGGGCGATACGCAGTATTTT. Residues: CASSLVQWGDTQYF. Full variable domain (outside the CDR3, taken from reference TRBV7-9 and TRBJ2-3): DTGVSQNPRHKITKRGQNVTFRCDPISEHNRLYWYRQTLGQGPEFLTYFQNEAQLEKSRLLSDRFSAERPKGSFSTLEIQRTEQGDSAMYLCASSLVQWGDTQYFGPGTRLTVL.

The chain couples TRBV5-1 to TRBJ2-7, with TRBD1 matching 7 bases. Germline CDR1 reads SGHRS; CDR2 reads YFSETQ. The J segment lost 2 bases and the V segment lost 4 bases, leaving 9 bases of the junction unmatched. The CDR3 length is 15 residues. CDR3 nucleotides: TGCGCCAGCAGCCCACGAGGGGGCGCTCCCTACGAGCAGTACTTC. This gives the protein CASSPRGGAPYEQYF.

The chain couples TRBV30 to TRBJ2-7, with 8 bases aligning to TRBD2. Looked up from germline, CDR1 is GTSNPN and CDR2 is SVGIG (reference sequence). CDR3 length: 15 residues. Losses at the gene ends were 0 bases for V and 0 bases for J; bases not matched to a gene: 4. The CDR3 loop reads CAWSVRGGSSYEQYF. The CDR3 region has the DNA TGTGCCTGGAGTGTACGGGGGGGCAGCTCCTACGAGCAGTACTTC.

This clone showed up just a few times. This chain connects TRBV10-1 to TRBJ2-7; 7 positions agree with TRBD2. The CDR3 length is 14 residues. Germline loops: CDR1 WNHNN, CDR2 SYGVQD (reference sequence). With V trimmed by 6 bases and J by 8 bases, 13 bases remained unmatched. The CDR3 DNA follows: TGCGCCAGCAGGGCTAGCGGCCAGAGGGGTCAGCAGTACTTC. This gives the protein CASRASGQRGQQYF.

The V gene is TRBV7-3, the J gene TRBJ1-1; TRBD1 agrees at 9 bases. Germline V lookup: CDR1 SGHTA, CDR2 FQGTGA. The CDR3 has 14 amino acids. V lost 5 bases, J lost 1 base, and 2 bases stayed unmatched. The CDR3 sequence is CASSMGQGNTEAFF. CDR3 sequence (DNA): TGTGCCAGCAGCATGGGACAGGGGAACACTGAAGCTTTCTTT.

V is TRBV19 and J is TRBJ2-2; 8 bases align to TRBD1. Germline V lookup: CDR1 LNHDA, CDR2 SQIVND (reference sequence). Trimming at V came to 7 bases and at J to 6 bases, leaving 7 bases not matched to a gene. CDR3 length: 14 amino acids. The CDR3 bases are TGTGCCAGTACTAAGGACAGGGTGGCCGGGGAGCTGTTTTTT. Translated, it gives CASTKDRVAGELFF.

The chain uses TRBV18 and TRBJ2-2; the match to TRBD2 covers 10 bases. Trimming at V came to 3 bases and at J to 4 bases, leaving 8 bases not matched to a gene. CDR1 KGHSH and CDR2 LQKENI come from the germline V gene. This CDR3 comprises 17 residues. The CDR3 DNA follows: TGTGCCAGCTCACCGATAGCTAGCGGGAGAGGCACCGGGGAGCTGTTTTTT. Translated, it gives CASSPIASGRGTGELFF.

This chain joins TRBV9 and TRBJ2-1, with TRBD2 matching over 10 bases. The CDR3 has 14 amino acids. Germline CDR1 SGDLS, CDR2 YYNGEE. Germline trimming cut 3 bases from V and 5 bases from J; bases unmatched to any gene: 2. The CDR3 region has the DNA TGTGCCAGCAGCGAGAGCGGGAGGGACAATGAGCAGTTCTTC. Protein product: CASSESGRDNEQFF.

The J gene is TRBJ2-7, the V gene TRBV15; a possible D gene is TRBD1 (5 bases). The CDR3 contains 14 residues. Germline V CDR1 and CDR2: LNHNV, YYDKDF (reference sequence). The V gene lost 0 bases and the J gene lost 0 bases, with 6 bases spanning the gap. As DNA, the CDR3 is TGTGCCACCAGCAGAGACAGGGACTCCTACGAGCAGTACGTC. This encodes CATSRDRDSYEQYV.

The genes are TRBV6-1 and TRBJ2-3, with 9 bases fitting TRBD2. CDR3 size: 13 residues. Germline-derived CDR1 and CDR2 are MNHNS and SASEGT. Trimming removed 8 bases from V and 3 bases from J; junction bases left unmatched: 3. As DNA, the CDR3 is TGTGCCAGCCAAGCGGGGGGTACAGATACGCAGTATTTT. It is translated as CASQAGGTDTQYF.

This clone is a singleton in its sample. A read error may produce the germline difference seen at one junction end. The chain combines TRBV5-6 with TRBJ2-4, with D perhaps TRBD2 (5 bases). Germline assignment: CDR1 SGHDT and CDR2 YYEEEE. The CDR3 covers 16 residues. CDR3 nucleotides: TGTGCCAGCAGCCACCGACGCGTCCTAGCCAAAAACAGTCAGTACTTC. Amino acid sequence: CASSHRRVLAKNSQYF.

J is TRBJ1-1 and V is TRBV7-9; perhaps TRBD1 as D (5 bases). CDR3 length: 15 amino acids. Trimming left V 4 bases short and J 0 bases short, with 12 bases between. From germline, CDR1 is SEHNR and CDR2 FQNEAQ (reference sequence). For the CDR3, the DNA is TGTGCCAGCAGCTCTCCGGACAAGCTGAACACTGAAGCTTTCTTT. Amino acids: CASSSPDKLNTEAFF.

In DNA form, the CDR3 reads TGTGCCAGCAGTTGGACAGGGAACACTGAAGCTTTCTTT. It encodes CASSWTGNTEAFF. The chain combines TRBV6-1 with TRBJ1-1; 7 nucleotides match TRBD1. The CDR3 spans 13 residues. J was trimmed by 1 base and V by 5 bases; bases with no gene match: 1. Germline CDR1 MNHNS, CDR2 SASEGT.

The rearrangement links TRBV7-9 to TRBJ2-1, with 8 nucleotides matching TRBD2. Germline V lookup: CDR1 SEHNR, CDR2 FQNEAQ (reference sequence). Germline trimming cut 10 bases from V and 6 bases from J; bases unmatched to any gene: 14. The CDR3 contains 15 residues. In DNA, the CDR3 is TGTGCCACCTTACCCTTAGCGGGATTTCGCAATGAGCAGTTCTTC. Amino acids: CATLPLAGFRNEQFF.

The rearrangement uses TRBV5-4 and TRBJ1-2; D not certain. Trimming cost V 0 bases and J 6 bases, with 6 bases left between them. This CDR3 region has 12 residues. Germline CDR1 SGHNT, CDR2 YYREEE (reference sequence). The CDR3 sequence is CASSLAYDGYTF. The CDR3 DNA is TGTGCCAGCAGCTTGGCCTATGATGGCTACACCTTC.

The chain combines TRBV9 with TRBJ1-4, with D possibly TRBD1 on 6 matching bases. Trimming stripped 5 bases from V and 0 bases from J, with 14 bases between. Germline V gene sequence: CDR1 SGDLS, CDR2 YYNGEE. The CDR3 runs 16 residues. The CDR3 spells CASSPDRTSTNEKLFF. In DNA form, the CDR3 reads TGTGCCAGCAGTCCTGACAGGACCTCAACTAATGAAAAACTGTTTTTT. Full variable domain (rest looked up from reference TRBV9 and TRBJ1-4): DSGVTQTPKHLITATGQRVTLRCSPRSGDLSVYWYQQSLDQGLQFLIQYYNGEERAKGNILERFSAQQFPDLHSELNLSSLELGDSALYFCASSPDRTSTNEKLFFGSGTQLSVL.

The chain combines TRBV4-1 with TRBJ1-1; 8 bases are shared with TRBD1. This CDR3 has 14 amino acids. Per the germline V gene, CDR1 is MGHRA and CDR2 is YSYEKL. The ends lost 3 bases at V and 2 bases at J; junction bases unmatched: 2. The CDR3, as DNA: TGCGCCAGCAGCCACAGGGGGCCTAACACTGAAGCTTTCTTT. This sequence encodes CASSHRGPNTEAFF.